This entry concerns a single T cell receptor (beta chain). Its antigen is not known. This entry comes from a study of cytomegalovirus exposure and HLA in healthy donors. Broader study findings: In a later analysis, at a false discovery rate of 0.05, approximately 18,000 TCR beta sequences were associated with HLA alleles.

Germline loops: CDR1 MNHEY, CDR2 SMNVEV (reference sequence). Germline trimming cut 2 bases from V and 2 bases from J; bases unmatched to any gene: 9. CDR3 length equals 19 residues. Researchers ran the PCR with 60 Vbeta and 13 Jbeta primers. Libraries were prepared by immunoSEQ multiplex PCR; TCRdb keeps only in-frame clonotypes and omits some of them. The sample holds 85,000 to 130,000 clones, around 70% seen once. The sequenced sample was PBMCs. The chain is built from TRBV27 and TRBJ2-1; the match to TRBD2 covers 13 bases. This clonotype was sampled from a boy younger than 18 in good health and CMV-seronegative. In DNA form, the CDR3 reads TGTGCCAGCAGTTTAAATCCATATACTAGCGGGAGGGCCTACAATGAGCAGTTCTTC. Residues: CASSLNPYTSGRAYNEQFF.